The clone carrying this T cell receptor beta chain was detected many times. The target antigen is unknown. The data are from a study of neurological immune-mediated disorders. Study-level results: HTLV-1-associated myelopathy showed the most TCR clonal expansion; multiple sclerosis the least, below healthy controls. Private repertoires in all groups were suggested by the absence of shared CDR3 amino acid sequences among expanded clones across subjects.

Trimming took off 4 bases at V and 3 bases at J, with 12 bases between the two ends. Germline-derived CDR1 and CDR2 are ENHRY and SYGVKD. The length of the CDR3 is 14 residues. The cDNA came from 5'RACE with 10-nucleotide random UMIs. TCRdb independently ran MiXCR on the 5' RACE reads; one entry per CDR3 protein. Of some 29,000 distinct CDR3 sequences listed, about an eighth are singletons. This TCR was sampled from a woman in her sixties or seventies in good health. Specimen: PBMCs. The chain is built from TRBV10-3 and TRBJ2-5; D not certain. CDR3 nucleotides: TGTGCCATCAGTGCGTCGGGTGACGAAGAGACCCAGTACTTC. Its translation is CAISASGDEETQYF.